A selection of T cell receptor beta chains follows, all from one sample in a study of blood T cell repertoires in COVID-19. Repertoires were generated with immunoSEQ multiplex PCR, while TCRdb's copy carries only in-frame clones and drops some. Here the sample spans 150,000 or so clones, 88% being singletons. The source material was peripheral blood. Every receptor here comes from a man between 60 and 75 years old with acute or convalescent COVID-19. Each CDR3 is given without its conserved first and last residue. For some rows the clone size is stated as once, few or many, or as a class when expanded; others skip it.

J | size | V | CDR3
TRBJ2-1 | - | TRBV9 | ASSVGGLASYNEQF
TRBJ1-1 | - | TRBV4-1 | ASSQGEAMNTEAF
TRBJ1-1 | many | TRBV5-1 | ASSLRGAGTEAF
TRBJ1-2 | - | TRBV27 | ASSSAGQLYGYT
TRBJ1-1 | - | TRBV3-1/TRBV3-2 | ASSQDPMNTEAF
TRBJ1-1 | - | TRBV3-1/TRBV3-2 | ASSQDSVAEAF
TRBJ2-5 | - | TRBV7-9 | ASSLASGGGETQY
TRBJ1-6 | - | TRBV9 | ASSVDGGLNSPLH
TRBJ2-1 | - | TRBV5-1 | ASSPRVSGALFNEQF
TRBJ1-1 | - | TRBV3-1/TRBV3-2 | ASGGGENTEAF
TRBJ2-1 | once | TRBV11-2 | ASSLAGVYNEQF
TRBJ1-1 | - | TRBV10-3 | AISEYTGGAF
TRBJ1-2 | - | TRBV24-1 | ATSDGGNTNYGYT
TRBJ1-2 | - | TRBV2 | ASSQTGVGGYT
TRBJ2-2 | - | TRBV5-1 | ASSLGIANTGELF
TRBJ1-1 | - | TRBV11-2 | ASSLWGGNTEAF
TRBJ1-3 | - | TRBV6-5 | ASRRTGVGNTIY
TRBJ1-5 | - | TRBV12-5 | ASGLNQPQH
TRBJ1-2 | - | TRBV28 | ASSSWTGGNYGYT
TRBJ1-5 | - | TRBV27 | ASNPWGGNQPQH
TRBJ1-4 | - | TRBV11-2 | ASSLGGGGLANEKLF
TRBJ1-2 | - | TRBV9 | ASSSHMGQGPNLYGYT
TRBJ1-1 | - | TRBV5-1 | ASNPSLTPNTEAF
TRBJ1-5 | - | TRBV19 | ASSSGGAGNQPQH
TRBJ1-1 | - | TRBV29-1 | SVEGRDRGNTEAF
TRBJ1-4 | - | TRBV11-3 | ASSSGQGRTNEKLF
TRBJ1-1 | - | TRBV3-1/TRBV3-2 | ASSQANTGGAGTEAF
TRBJ2-3 | - | TRBV24-1 | ATSDLAGGGTDTQY
TRBJ2-5 | once | TRBV15 | ATSRAGTGWQETQY
TRBJ1-1 | - | TRBV30 | AWSVPRQANTEAF
TRBJ2-3 | - | TRBV5-4 | ASSPGEGAGVSTQY
TRBJ2-3 | - | TRBV7-9 | ASSSGSPDTQY